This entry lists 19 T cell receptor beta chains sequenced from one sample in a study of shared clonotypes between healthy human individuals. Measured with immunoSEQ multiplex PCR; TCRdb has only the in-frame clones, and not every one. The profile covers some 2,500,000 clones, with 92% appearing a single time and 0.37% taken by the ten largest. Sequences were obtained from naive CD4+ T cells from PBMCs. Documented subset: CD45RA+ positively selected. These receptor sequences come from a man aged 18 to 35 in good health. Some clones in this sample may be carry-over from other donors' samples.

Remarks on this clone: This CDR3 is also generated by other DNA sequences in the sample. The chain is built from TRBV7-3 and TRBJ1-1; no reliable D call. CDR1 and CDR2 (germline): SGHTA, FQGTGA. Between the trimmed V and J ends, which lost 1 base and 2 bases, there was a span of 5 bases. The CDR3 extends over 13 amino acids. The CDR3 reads CASSLRGNTEAFF. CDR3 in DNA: TGTGCCAGCAGCTTAAGAGGTAACACTGAAGCTTTCTTT.

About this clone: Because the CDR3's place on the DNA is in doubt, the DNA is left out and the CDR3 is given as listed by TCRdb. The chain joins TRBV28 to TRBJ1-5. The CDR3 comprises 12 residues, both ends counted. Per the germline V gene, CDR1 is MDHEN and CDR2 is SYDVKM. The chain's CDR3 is CASSSSGEPQHF.

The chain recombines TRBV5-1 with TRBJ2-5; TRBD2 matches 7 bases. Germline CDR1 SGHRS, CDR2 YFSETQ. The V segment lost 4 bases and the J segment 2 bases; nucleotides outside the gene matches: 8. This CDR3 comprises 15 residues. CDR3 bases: TGCGCCAGCAGCGGACGCGGCGGGGGTCAAGAGACCCAGTACTTC. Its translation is CASSGRGGGQETQYF.

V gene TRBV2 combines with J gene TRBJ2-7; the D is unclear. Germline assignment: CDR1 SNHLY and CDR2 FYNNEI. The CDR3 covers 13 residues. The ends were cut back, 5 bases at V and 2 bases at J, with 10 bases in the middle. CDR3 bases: TGTGCCAGCAGTTATAGGGATCCCTACGAGCAGTACTTC. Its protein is CASSYRDPYEQYF.

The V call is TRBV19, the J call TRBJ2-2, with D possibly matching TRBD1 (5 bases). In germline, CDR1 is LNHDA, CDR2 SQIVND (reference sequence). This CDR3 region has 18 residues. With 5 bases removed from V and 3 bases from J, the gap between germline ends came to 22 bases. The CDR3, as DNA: TGTGCCAGTAGTGCCCGCCCGACAGCTCCTAGGTACACCGGGGAGCTGTTTTTT. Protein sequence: CASSARPTAPRYTGELFF.

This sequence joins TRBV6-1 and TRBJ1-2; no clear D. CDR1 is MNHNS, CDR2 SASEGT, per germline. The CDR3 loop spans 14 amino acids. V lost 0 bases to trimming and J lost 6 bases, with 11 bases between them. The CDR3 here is CASSEAGSIDGYTF. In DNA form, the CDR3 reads TGTGCCAGCAGTGAAGCGGGGTCTATCGATGGCTACACCTTC.

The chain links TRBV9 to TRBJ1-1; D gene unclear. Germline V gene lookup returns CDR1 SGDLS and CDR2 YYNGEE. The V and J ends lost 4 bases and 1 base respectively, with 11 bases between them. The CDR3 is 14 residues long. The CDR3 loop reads CASSMDAANTEAFF. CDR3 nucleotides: TGTGCCAGCAGCATGGACGCTGCGAACACTGAAGCTTTCTTT.

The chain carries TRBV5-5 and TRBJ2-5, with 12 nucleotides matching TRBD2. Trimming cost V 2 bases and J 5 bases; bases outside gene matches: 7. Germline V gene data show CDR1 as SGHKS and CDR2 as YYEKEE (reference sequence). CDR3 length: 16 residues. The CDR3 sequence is CASSLQGLAGRETQYF. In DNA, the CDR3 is TGTGCCAGCAGCTTACAGGGACTAGCGGGTCGGGAGACCCAGTACTTC. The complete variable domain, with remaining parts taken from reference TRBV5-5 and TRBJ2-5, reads DAGVTQSPTHLIKTRGQQVTLRCSPISGHKSVSWYQQVLGQGPQFIFQYYEKEERGRGNFPDRFSARQFPNYSSELNVNALLLGDSALYLCASSLQGLAGRETQYFGPGTRLLVL.

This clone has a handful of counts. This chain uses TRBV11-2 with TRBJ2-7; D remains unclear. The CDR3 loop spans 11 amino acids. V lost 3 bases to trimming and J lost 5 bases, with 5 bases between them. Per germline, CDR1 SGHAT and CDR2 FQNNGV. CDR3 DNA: TGTGCCAGCAGCTTTACTCACGAGCAGTACTTC. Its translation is CASSFTHEQYF.

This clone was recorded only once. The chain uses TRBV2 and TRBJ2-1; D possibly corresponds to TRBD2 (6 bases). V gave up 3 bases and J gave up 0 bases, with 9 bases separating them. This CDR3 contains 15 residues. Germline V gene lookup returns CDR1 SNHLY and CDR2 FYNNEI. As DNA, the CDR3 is TGTGCCAGCAGTGAGATCGGGAGCTCCTACAATGAGCAGTTCTTC. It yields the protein CASSEIGSSYNEQFF.

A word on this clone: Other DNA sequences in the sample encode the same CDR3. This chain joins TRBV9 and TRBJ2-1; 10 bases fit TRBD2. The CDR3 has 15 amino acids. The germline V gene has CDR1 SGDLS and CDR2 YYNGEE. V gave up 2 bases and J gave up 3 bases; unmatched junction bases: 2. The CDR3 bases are TGTGCCAGCAGCGTCACTAGCGGGATCTACAATGAGCAGTTCTTC. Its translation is CASSVTSGIYNEQFF.

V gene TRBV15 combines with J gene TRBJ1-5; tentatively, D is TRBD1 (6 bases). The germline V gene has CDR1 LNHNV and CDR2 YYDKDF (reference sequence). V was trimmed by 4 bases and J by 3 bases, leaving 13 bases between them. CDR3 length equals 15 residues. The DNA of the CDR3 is TGTGCCACCAGCAACCCCGGACAGTTCAATCAGCCCCAGCATTTT. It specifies CATSNPGQFNQPQHF.

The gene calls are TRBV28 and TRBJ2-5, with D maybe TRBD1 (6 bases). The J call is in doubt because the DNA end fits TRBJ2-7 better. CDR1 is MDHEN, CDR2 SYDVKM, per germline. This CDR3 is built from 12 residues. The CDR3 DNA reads TGTGCCAGCAGAGGGGGCTCCTACGAGCAGTACTTC. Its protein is CASRGGSYEQYF.

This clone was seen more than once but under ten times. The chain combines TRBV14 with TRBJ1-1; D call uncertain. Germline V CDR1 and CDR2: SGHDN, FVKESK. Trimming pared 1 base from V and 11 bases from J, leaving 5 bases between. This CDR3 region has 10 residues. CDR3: CASSQVWAFF. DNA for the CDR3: TGTGCCAGCAGCCAAGTTTGGGCTTTCTTT.

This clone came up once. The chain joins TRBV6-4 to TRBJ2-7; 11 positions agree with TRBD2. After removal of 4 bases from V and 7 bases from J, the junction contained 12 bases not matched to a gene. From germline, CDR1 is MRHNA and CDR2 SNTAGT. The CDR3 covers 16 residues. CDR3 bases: TGTGCCAGCAGTGGTAGACTAGCGGGAAGATCTAGAGAGCAGTACTTC. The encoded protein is CASSGRLAGRSREQYF.

The CDR3 protein is CASSLGPGTGPIGYTF. The CDR3 nucleotides are TGTGCCAGCAGTTTAGGCCCGGGGACGGGTCCTATCGGCTACACCTTC. The chain combines TRBV28 with TRBJ1-2; the D gene is possibly TRBD1 (5 bases). The CDR3 has 16 residues. The ends were cut back, 2 bases at V and 8 bases at J, with 21 bases in the middle. Looked up from germline, CDR1 is MDHEN and CDR2 is SYDVKM.

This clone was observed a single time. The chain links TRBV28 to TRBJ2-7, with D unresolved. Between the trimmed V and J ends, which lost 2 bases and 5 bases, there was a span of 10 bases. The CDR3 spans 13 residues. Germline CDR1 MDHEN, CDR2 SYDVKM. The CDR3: CASSLPGGHEQYF. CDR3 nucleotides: TGTGCCAGCAGTTTACCGGGCGGCCACGAGCAGTACTTC. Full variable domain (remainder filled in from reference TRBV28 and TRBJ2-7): DVKVTQSSRYLVKRTGEKVFLECVQDMDHENMFWYRQDPGLGLRLIYFSYDVKMKEKGDIPEGYSVSREKKERFSLILESASTNQTSMYLCASSLPGGHEQYFGPGTRLTVT.

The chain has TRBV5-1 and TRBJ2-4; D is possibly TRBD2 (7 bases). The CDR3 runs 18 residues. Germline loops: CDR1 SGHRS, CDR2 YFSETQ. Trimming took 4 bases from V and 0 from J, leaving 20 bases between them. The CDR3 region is CASSPGRGAALAKNIQYF. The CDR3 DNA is TGCGCCAGCAGCCCGGGTCGGGGGGCCGCATTAGCCAAAAACATTCAGTACTTC.

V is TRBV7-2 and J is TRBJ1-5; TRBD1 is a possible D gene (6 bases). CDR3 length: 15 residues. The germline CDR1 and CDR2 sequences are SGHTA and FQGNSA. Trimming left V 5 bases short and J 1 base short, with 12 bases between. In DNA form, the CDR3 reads TGTGCCAGCAGCCCCCAACAGGGAAGCAATCAGCCCCAGCATTTT. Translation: CASSPQQGSNQPQHF.